The 10 T cell receptor beta chains listed next were all sequenced from one sample in a study of shared clonotypes between healthy human individuals. Profiling relied on immunoSEQ multiplex PCR, and the TCRdb table lists in-frame clones only, not all of them. The table includes around 1,900,000 clones, roughly 95% detected once. The naive CD8 subset, CD45RO-negative cells positively selected for CCR7, excluded terminally differentiated effector memory CD45RA+ cells. Sample: naive CD8+ T cells from PBMCs. Receptors originate from a man aged 18-30 years in good health. Some clones in this sample may be carry-over from other donors' samples.

As regards this clone: This sample includes further DNA sequences coding for the same CDR3. The chain is built from TRBV7-9 and TRBJ2-5; 7 bases map to TRBD1. CDR1 and CDR2 (germline): SEHNR, FQNEAQ (reference sequence). J was trimmed by 1 base and V by 5 bases; bases with no gene match: 4. This CDR3 region has 14 residues. CDR3 nucleotide sequence: TGTGCCAGCAGCCCGTCAGGGGGCCAAGAGACCCAGTACTTC. It specifies CASSPSGGQETQYF.

The CDR3 region has the DNA TGCAGCGTGAAACAGGGACGCGAGCAGTACTTC. Amino acid sequence: CSVKQGREQYF. V usage is TRBV29-1 and J usage is TRBJ2-7; tentatively, D is TRBD1 (6 bases). Trimming removed 6 bases at V and 6 bases at J, with 12 bases between. The length of the CDR3 is 11 residues. Germline values: CDR1 SQVTM, CDR2 ANQGSEA.

As for this clone: This specimen includes other DNA sequences encoding the same CDR3. This chain joins TRBV9 and TRBJ2-7; 7 positions match TRBD2. The germline gives CDR1 SGDLS, CDR2 YYNGEE. CDR3 length: 14 amino acids. V lost 3 bases to trimming and J lost 2 bases; unmatched junction nucleotides: 5. This CDR3 reads CASSAAGAPYEQYF. In DNA form, the CDR3 reads TGTGCCAGCAGCGCTGCGGGAGCGCCCTACGAGCAGTACTTC.

This chain connects TRBV6-5 to TRBJ2-7; TRBD2 is a possible D gene (5 bases). CDR3 length: 13 amino acids. V gave up 4 bases and J gave up 0 bases, with 7 bases separating them. Germline-derived CDR1 and CDR2 are MNHEY and SVGAGI. The CDR3 here is CASSSLGSYEQYF. CDR3 DNA sequence: TGTGCCAGCAGTTCACTAGGCTCCTACGAGCAGTACTTC.

The rearrangement links TRBV28 to TRBJ2-1; 13 nucleotides match TRBD2. V lost 4 bases, J lost 6 bases, and 6 bases stayed unmatched. Germline CDR1 MDHEN, CDR2 SYDVKM. This CDR3 is 16 amino acids long. Written as DNA, the CDR3 is TGTGCCAGCAGTTCACGGACTAGCGGGAGTGGCAATGAGCAGTTCTTC. This sequence encodes CASSSRTSGSGNEQFF.

The chain uses TRBV27 and TRBJ1-5; D is ambiguous. V gave up 8 bases and J gave up 2 bases, with 10 bases separating them. Germline assignment: CDR1 MNHEY and CDR2 SMNVEV (reference sequence). The CDR3 spans 13 residues. The CDR3 loop is CASGKQGNQPQHF. The CDR3 bases are TGTGCCAGCGGGAAGCAGGGCAATCAGCCCCAGCATTTT.

The chain recombines TRBV10-3 with TRBJ2-7; D ambiguous. Trimming removed 2 bases at V and 2 bases at J, with 13 bases between. The germline V gene has CDR1 ENHRY and CDR2 SYGVKD. This CDR3 region has 15 residues. The CDR3 protein is CAISEVAALTYEQYF. CDR3 DNA sequence: TGTGCCATCAGTGAGGTGGCAGCACTCACCTACGAGCAGTACTTC.

The chain recombines TRBV5-1 with TRBJ2-3, with 8 bases aligning to TRBD2. The germline V gene has CDR1 SGHRS and CDR2 YFSETQ. The CDR3 is made up of 18 amino acids. V was pared by 0 bases and J by 2 bases, with 11 bases of the junction left unmatched. CDR3 residues: CASSLVPLAGTNTDTQYF. In DNA form, the CDR3 reads TGCGCCAGCAGCTTGGTCCCCTTAGCGGGGACCAACACAGATACGCAGTATTTT. Looking up the rest from reference TRBV5-1 and TRBJ2-3 gives the full variable domain: KAGVTQTPRYLIKTRGQQVTLSCSPISGHRSVSWYQQTPGQGLQFLFEYFSETQRNKGNFPGRFSGRQFSNSRSEMNVSTLELGDSALYLCASSLVPLAGTNTDTQYFGPGTRLTVL.

The chain uses TRBV19 and TRBJ1-1; D not certain. The CDR3 spans 13 residues. Between the trimmed V and J ends, which lost 3 bases and 5 bases, there was a span of 10 bases. Germline-derived CDR1 and CDR2 are LNHDA and SQIVND (reference sequence). The CDR3 DNA is TGTGCCAGTAGTATCATAGGGAAAACTGAAGCTTTCTTT. This gives the protein CASSIIGKTEAFF.

The rearrangement uses TRBV2 and TRBJ2-1; TRBD2 agrees at 7 bases. This CDR3 contains 17 residues. Trimming cost V 4 bases and J 8 bases; bases outside gene matches: 17. CDR1 SNHLY and CDR2 FYNNEI come from the germline V gene. As DNA, the CDR3 is TGTGCCAGCAGTGGGCCCGAACTAGCGTTCTCGGGGGATGAGCAGTTCTTC. The encoded protein is CASSGPELAFSGDEQFF.